This passage covers 19 T cell receptor beta chains from one sample sequenced in a study of cytomegalovirus exposure and HLA in healthy donors. PCR primers comprised 60 Vbeta and 13 Jbeta primers. Produced via immunoSEQ multiplex PCR; TCRdb's table is partial and in-frame only. The table lists approximately 140,000 clones, about two thirds of them singletons. The sequenced material came from PBMCs. These TCRs come from a woman aged 60 to 75 in good health and CMV-seropositive.

This chain links TRBV4-1 with TRBJ2-5, with 8 positions matching TRBD1. Germline-derived CDR1 and CDR2 are MGHRA and YSYEKL. This CDR3 contains 14 residues. With 3 bases clipped from V and 5 bases from J, the junction kept 5 bases outside the gene matches. The CDR3 loop reads CASSQGQAGETQYF. The CDR3 DNA reads as TGCGCCAGCAGCCAGGGACAGGCAGGGGAGACCCAGTACTTC.

The CDR3 sequence is CASIKGGGSYNEQFF. DNA for the CDR3: TGCGCCAGCATAAAGGGGGGAGGGTCCTACAATGAGCAGTTCTTC. The chain uses TRBV10-2 and TRBJ2-1; tentatively, D is TRBD2 (7 bases). Germline V gene data show CDR1 as WSHSY and CDR2 as SAAADI. Trimming took off 7 bases at V and 1 base at J, with 14 bases between the two ends. CDR3 length: 15 residues.

The rearrangement links TRBV19 to TRBJ2-7; 8 positions agree with TRBD1. V lost 5 bases to trimming and J lost 6 bases; unmatched junction nucleotides: 6. The CDR3 loop spans 13 amino acids. Germline V gene lookup returns CDR1 LNHDA and CDR2 SQIVND (reference sequence). CDR3 DNA: TGTGCCAGTAGTTTCGGACAGGGTGGCGAGCAGTACTTC. As protein: CASSFGQGGEQYF.

The chain couples TRBV2 to TRBJ1-5, with 8 positions matching TRBD1. CDR1 is SNHLY and CDR2 is FYNNEI in the germline V gene. Trimming at V came to 0 bases and at J to 3 bases, leaving 1 base not matched to a gene. The CDR3 totals 15 residues. CDR3 sequence: CASSEAGQDNQPQHF. The CDR3, as DNA: TGTGCCAGCAGTGAAGCGGGACAGGACAATCAGCCCCAGCATTTT.

V usage is TRBV19 and J usage is TRBJ1-2; the match to TRBD1 covers 7 bases. CDR3 length: 15 amino acids. Germline CDR1 and CDR2: LNHDA and SQIVND (reference sequence). J lost 4 bases, V lost 3 bases, and 8 bases had no gene match. The CDR3 region is CASSIFRGSGYGYTF. The CDR3 DNA is TGTGCCAGTAGTATCTTCAGGGGGAGTGGCTATGGCTACACCTTC.

The chain has TRBV7-3 and TRBJ2-5; maybe TRBD1 (6 bases). V gave up 3 bases and J gave up 2 bases, with 10 bases separating them. CDR3 length equals 14 residues. Germline assignment: CDR1 SGHTA and CDR2 FQGTGA. CDR3 sequence (DNA): TGTGCCAGCAGCTTGGTCAGGGGACAAGAGACCCAGTACTTC. Protein product: CASSLVRGQETQYF.

The CDR3 here is CASRRELAVSGELFF. The CDR3 region has the DNA TGTGCCAGCAGGCGAGAACTAGCGGTCTCCGGGGAGCTGTTTTTT. J is TRBJ2-2 and V is TRBV2; 8 bases align to TRBD2. The V gene's germline CDR1 is SNHLY and CDR2 FYNNEI. This CDR3 has 15 amino acids. The junction had 9 bases not matched to a gene; V was cut back by 6 bases and J by 6 bases.

The chain carries TRBV10-2 and TRBJ1-4; TRBD1 agrees at 11 bases. From germline, CDR1 is WSHSY and CDR2 SAAADI. The CDR3 loop spans 16 amino acids. Trimming at V came to 9 bases and at J to 3 bases, leaving 9 bases not matched to a gene. In DNA form, the CDR3 reads TGCGCCAGTAGGGACAGGGGGATTGTGGCTAATGAAAAACTGTTTTTT. This encodes CASRDRGIVANEKLFF.

This sequence joins TRBV2 and TRBJ2-5, with TRBD1 matching 10 bases. Germline loops: CDR1 SNHLY, CDR2 FYNNEI. V dropped 4 bases and J dropped 3; count of bases not matched to a gene: 5. The CDR3 contains 15 residues. The CDR3 sequence is CASSVGQGWEETQYF. Written as DNA, the CDR3 is TGTGCCAGCAGTGTGGGACAGGGGTGGGAAGAGACCCAGTACTTC. Looking up the rest from reference TRBV2 and TRBJ2-5 gives the full variable domain: EPEVTQTPSHQVTQMGQEVILRCVPISNHLYFYWYRQILGQKVEFLVSFYNNEISEKSEIFDDQFSVERPDGSNFTLKIRSTKLEDSAMYFCASSVGQGWEETQYFGPGTRLLVL.

The V call is TRBV5-1, the J call TRBJ2-1, with a possible D match to TRBD2 (5 bases). V was shortened by 0 bases and J by 2 bases, with 9 bases between the two germline ends. The CDR3 runs to 15 residues. Looked up from germline, CDR1 is SGHRS and CDR2 is YFSETQ. CDR3 in DNA: TGCGCCAGCAGCTTGGGGGGAGAAACCTACAATGAGCAGTTCTTC. Translated: CASSLGGETYNEQFF.

CDR3 nucleotides: TGTGCCAGTACCGGAAGGGGGGGGATTGTTGATACGCAGTATTTT. Protein product: CASTGRGGIVDTQYF. V usage is TRBV19 and J usage is TRBJ2-3, with TRBD2 as a possible D gene (7 bases). The CDR3 loop spans 15 amino acids. V dropped 7 bases and J dropped 6 bases, with 20 bases sitting between them. Per germline, CDR1 LNHDA and CDR2 SQIVND (reference sequence).

The rearrangement uses TRBV5-6 and TRBJ2-7, with D tentatively TRBD1 (5 bases). V gave up 0 bases and J gave up 3 bases, with 10 bases separating them. The CDR3 sequence is 14 residues long. Germline loops: CDR1 SGHDT, CDR2 YYEEEE. The CDR3 bases are TGTGCCAGCAGCTTGGCAGGGCCCATCTACGAGCAGTACTTC. Its protein product is CASSLAGPIYEQYF.

V and J are TRBV5-1 and TRBJ1-1; 8 bases are shared with TRBD1. J lost 1 base, V lost 4 bases, and 3 bases had no gene match. This CDR3 contains 14 residues. The germline V gene has CDR1 SGHRS and CDR2 YFSETQ. The CDR3 nucleotides read TGCGCCAGCAGCGCAGGGGGCAGGAACACTGAAGCTTTCTTT. It codes for CASSAGGRNTEAFF. The full variable domain, with the rest looked up from reference TRBV5-1 and TRBJ1-1, is KAGVTQTPRYLIKTRGQQVTLSCSPISGHRSVSWYQQTPGQGLQFLFEYFSETQRNKGNFPGRFSGRQFSNSRSEMNVSTLELGDSALYLCASSAGGRNTEAFFGQGTRLTVV.

The CDR3 sequence is CASSVVQGGQETQYF. The CDR3 bases are TGTGCCAGCAGCGTAGTTCAGGGGGGCCAAGAGACCCAGTACTTC. V is TRBV9 and J is TRBJ2-5; D possibly corresponds to TRBD1 (7 bases). The germline gives CDR1 SGDLS, CDR2 YYNGEE. The V and J ends lost 0 bases and 1 base respectively, with 10 bases between them. The CDR3 is 15 amino acids.

The V and J genes are TRBV9 and TRBJ2-3; 8 bases align to TRBD2. This CDR3 has 14 residues. The J segment lost 2 bases and the V segment lost 6 bases, leaving 5 bases of the junction unmatched. Germline V CDR1 and CDR2: SGDLS, YYNGEE. CDR3 in DNA: TGTGCCAGCAAGCCGCGGGGGGCCACAGATACGCAGTATTTT. Translation gives CASKPRGATDTQYF.

The rearrangement links TRBV9 to TRBJ2-7, with D possibly TRBD1 on 6 matching bases. Trimming shortened V by 0 bases and J by 2 bases, and 18 bases separated the two germline ends. Germline V gives CDR1 SGDLS, CDR2 YYNGEE. The length of the CDR3 is 17 residues. The CDR3 protein is CASSVAESGAVPYEQYF. The CDR3, as DNA: TGTGCCAGCAGCGTAGCCGAATCAGGGGCTGTGCCCTACGAGCAGTACTTC.

The chain links TRBV28 to TRBJ1-2, with no clear D. Germline V gene sequence: CDR1 MDHEN, CDR2 SYDVKM. There are 12 residues in the CDR3. V lost 2 bases, J lost 5 bases, and 6 bases lay in between. CDR3 nucleotides: TGTGCCAGCAGTTTAGTCGGGTATGGCTACACCTTC. Its translation: CASSLVGYGYTF.

The chain links TRBV6-1 to TRBJ2-7; 10 nucleotides line up with TRBD1. The CDR3 is made up of 13 amino acids. Germline V gene data show CDR1 as MNHNS and CDR2 as SASEGT. V shed 3 bases, J shed 9 bases, and the junction held 5 bases outside the gene matches. CDR3 DNA sequence: TGTGCCAGCAGTGATTGGACAGGGGGGGCGCAGTACTTC. As protein: CASSDWTGGAQYF.

Only a few counts were recorded for this clone. V and J are TRBV11-2 and TRBJ2-7, with TRBD1 identical over 7 bases. Germline assignment: CDR1 SGHAT and CDR2 FQNNGV. J lost 3 bases, V lost 5 bases, and 7 bases had no gene match. The CDR3 runs 14 residues. The CDR3 nucleotides read TGTGCCAGCAGCCCGTCGACAGGGAGCTACGAGCAGTACTTC. It encodes CASSPSTGSYEQYF.